This T cell receptor beta chain was recorded in a study of T-cell reconstitution after alpha-beta-depleted transplantation in children. Preparation of the TCRbeta library involved a method that used unique molecular identifiers. From the PCR reads, TCRdb called clonotypes with MiXCR, one entry per CDR3 protein. The repertoire has about 610,000 distinct CDR3 sequences, roughly 10% of them found once; the top ten carry less than 4.5%. The CDR3 runs to 16 residues. CDR1 is LNHNV, CDR2 YYDKDF, per germline (reference sequence). With 2 bases clipped from V and 0 bases from J, the junction kept 1 base outside the gene matches.

The receptor's source is a human donor who donated a stem cell graft to a child with acute myeloid leukemia. The chain links TRBV15 to TRBJ2-6; 7 bases line up with TRBD1. The sequenced sample was PBMCs from the stem cell graft donor, obtained from the stem cell graft. The CDR3 loop reads CATSRRQGSGANVLTF. The DNA of the CDR3 is TGTGCCACCAGCAGAAGACAGGGCTCTGGGGCCAACGTCCTGACTTTC. Supplemented by reference TRBV15 and TRBJ2-6, the full variable domain reads DAMVIQNPRYQVTQFGKPVTLSCSQTLNHNVMYWYQQKSSQAPKLLFHYYDKDFNNEADTPDNFQSRRPNTSFCFLDIRSPGLGDTAMYLCATSRRQGSGANVLTFGAGSRLTVL.